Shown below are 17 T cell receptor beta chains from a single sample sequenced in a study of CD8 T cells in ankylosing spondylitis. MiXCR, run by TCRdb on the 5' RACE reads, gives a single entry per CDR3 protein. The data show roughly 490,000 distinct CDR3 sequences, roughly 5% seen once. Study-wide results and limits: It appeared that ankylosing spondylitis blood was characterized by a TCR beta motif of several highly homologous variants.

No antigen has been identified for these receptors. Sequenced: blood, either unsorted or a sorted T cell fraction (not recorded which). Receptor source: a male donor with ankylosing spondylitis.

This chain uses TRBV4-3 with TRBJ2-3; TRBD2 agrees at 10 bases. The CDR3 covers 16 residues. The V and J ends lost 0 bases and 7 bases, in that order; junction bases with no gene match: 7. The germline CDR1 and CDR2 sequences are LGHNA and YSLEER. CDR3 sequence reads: CASSQDVDSGGYTQYF. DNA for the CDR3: TGCGCCAGCAGCCAAGATGTTGATAGCGGGGGGTATACGCAGTATTTT.

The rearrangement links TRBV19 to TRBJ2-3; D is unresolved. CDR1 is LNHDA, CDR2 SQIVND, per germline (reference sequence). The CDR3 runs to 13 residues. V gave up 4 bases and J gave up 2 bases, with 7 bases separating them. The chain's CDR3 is CASSNSYTDTQYF. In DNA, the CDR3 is TGTGCCAGTAGTAACTCCTACACAGATACGCAGTATTTT.

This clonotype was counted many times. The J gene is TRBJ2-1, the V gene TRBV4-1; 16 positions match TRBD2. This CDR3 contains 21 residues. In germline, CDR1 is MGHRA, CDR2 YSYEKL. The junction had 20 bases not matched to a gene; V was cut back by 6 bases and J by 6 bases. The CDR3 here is CASSPFSGTSGRAKSGNEQFF. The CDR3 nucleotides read TGCGCCAGCAGTCCTTTCTCCGGGACTAGCGGGAGGGCCAAGTCTGGCAATGAGCAGTTCTTC.

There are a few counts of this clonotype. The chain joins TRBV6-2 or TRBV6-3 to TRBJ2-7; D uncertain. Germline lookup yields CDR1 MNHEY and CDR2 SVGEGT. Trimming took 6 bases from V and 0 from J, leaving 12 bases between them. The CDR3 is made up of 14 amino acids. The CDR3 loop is CASSPRLGSYEQYF. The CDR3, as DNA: TGTGCCAGCAGCCCTCGACTGGGCTCCTACGAGCAGTACTTC.

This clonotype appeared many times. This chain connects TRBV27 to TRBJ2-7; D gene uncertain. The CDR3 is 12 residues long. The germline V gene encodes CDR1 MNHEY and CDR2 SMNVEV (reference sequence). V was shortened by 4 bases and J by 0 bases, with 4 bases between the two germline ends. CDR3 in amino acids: CASSSGSYEQYF. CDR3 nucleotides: TGTGCCAGCAGTTCGGGCTCCTACGAGCAGTACTTC.

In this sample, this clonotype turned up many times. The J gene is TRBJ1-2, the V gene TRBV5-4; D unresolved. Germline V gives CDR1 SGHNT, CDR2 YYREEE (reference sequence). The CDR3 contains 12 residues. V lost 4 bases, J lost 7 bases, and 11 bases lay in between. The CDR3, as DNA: TGTGCCAGCAGCCGACCGAACGGTGGCTACACCTTC. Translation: CASSRPNGGYTF.

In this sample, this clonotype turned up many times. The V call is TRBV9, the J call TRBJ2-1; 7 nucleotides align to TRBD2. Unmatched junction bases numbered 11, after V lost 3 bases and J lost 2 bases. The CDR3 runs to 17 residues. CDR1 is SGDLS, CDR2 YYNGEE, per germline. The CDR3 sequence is CASSEIPAGHTYNEQFF. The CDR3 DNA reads TGTGCCAGCAGCGAAATTCCAGCGGGGCACACCTACAATGAGCAGTTCTTC.

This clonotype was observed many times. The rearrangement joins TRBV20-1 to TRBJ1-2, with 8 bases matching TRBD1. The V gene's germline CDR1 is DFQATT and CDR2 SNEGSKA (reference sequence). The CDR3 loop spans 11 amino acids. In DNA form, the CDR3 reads TGCAGGAAAGGGACAGGCTATGGCTACACCTTC. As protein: CRKGTGYGYTF.

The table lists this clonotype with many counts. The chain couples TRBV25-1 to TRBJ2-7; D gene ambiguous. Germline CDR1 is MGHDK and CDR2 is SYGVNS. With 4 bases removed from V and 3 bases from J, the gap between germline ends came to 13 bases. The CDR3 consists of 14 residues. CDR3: CASSVVGSGYEQYF. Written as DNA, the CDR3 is TGTGCCAGCAGTGTTGTGGGTTCGGGCTACGAGCAGTACTTC.

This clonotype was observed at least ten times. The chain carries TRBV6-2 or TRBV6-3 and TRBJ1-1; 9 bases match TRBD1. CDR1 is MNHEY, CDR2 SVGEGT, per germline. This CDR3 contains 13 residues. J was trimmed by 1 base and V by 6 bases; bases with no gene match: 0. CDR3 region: CASRTGGNTEAFF. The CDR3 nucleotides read TGTGCCAGCAGGACAGGGGGGAACACTGAAGCTTTCTTT.

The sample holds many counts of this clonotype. CDR3 DNA: TGTGCCAGCATATCAGGGGGCAGGAAGAATGAGCAGTTCTTC. It codes for CASISGGRKNEQFF. The rearrangement links TRBV28 to TRBJ2-1, with 8 nucleotides matching TRBD1. This CDR3 comprises 14 residues. Trimming took 7 bases from V and 7 from J; bases not matched to a gene: 9. The germline gives CDR1 MDHEN, CDR2 SYDVKM. Drawing the rest from reference TRBV28 and TRBJ2-1, the complete variable domain is DVKVTQSSRYLVKRTGEKVFLECVQDMDHENMFWYRQDPGLGLRLIYFSYDVKMKEKGDIPEGYSVSREKKERFSLILESASTNQTSMYLCASISGGRKNEQFFGPGTRLTVL.

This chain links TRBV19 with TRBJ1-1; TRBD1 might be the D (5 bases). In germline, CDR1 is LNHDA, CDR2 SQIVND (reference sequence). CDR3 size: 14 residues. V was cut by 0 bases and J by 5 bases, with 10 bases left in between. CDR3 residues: CASSIEAGRTEAFF. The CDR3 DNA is TGTGCCAGTAGTATAGAGGCAGGGCGGACTGAAGCTTTCTTT.

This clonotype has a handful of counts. The CDR3 loop is CASSQVAGRETQYF. CDR3 coding DNA: TGCGCCAGCAGCCAAGTGGCAGGGCGAGAGACCCAGTACTTC. The chain combines TRBV4-3 with TRBJ2-5, with a possible D match to TRBD1 (5 bases). The CDR3 extends over 14 amino acids. The V and J ends lost 1 base and 4 bases respectively, with 10 bases between them. Germline V lookup: CDR1 LGHNA, CDR2 YSLEER.

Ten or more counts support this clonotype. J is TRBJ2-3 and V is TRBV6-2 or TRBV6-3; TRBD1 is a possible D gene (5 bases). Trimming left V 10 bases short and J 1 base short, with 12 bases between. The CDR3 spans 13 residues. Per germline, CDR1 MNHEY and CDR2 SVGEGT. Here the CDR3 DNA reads TGTGCCACCAAGGGGATGGGCACAGATACGCAGTATTTT. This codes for CATKGMGTDTQYF.

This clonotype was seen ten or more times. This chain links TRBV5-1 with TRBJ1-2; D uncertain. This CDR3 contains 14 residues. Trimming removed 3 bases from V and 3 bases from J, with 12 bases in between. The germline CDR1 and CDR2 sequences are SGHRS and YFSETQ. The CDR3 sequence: CASSSGPTDYGYTF. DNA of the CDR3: TGCGCCAGCAGCTCCGGCCCGACGGACTATGGCTACACCTTC.

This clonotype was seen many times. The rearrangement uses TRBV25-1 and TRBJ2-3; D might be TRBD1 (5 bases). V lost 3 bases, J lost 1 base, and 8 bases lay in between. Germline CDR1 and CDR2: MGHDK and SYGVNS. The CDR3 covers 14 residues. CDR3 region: CASSDPRGTDTQYF. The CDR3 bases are TGTGCCAGCAGTGACCCCAGGGGCACAGATACGCAGTATTTT.

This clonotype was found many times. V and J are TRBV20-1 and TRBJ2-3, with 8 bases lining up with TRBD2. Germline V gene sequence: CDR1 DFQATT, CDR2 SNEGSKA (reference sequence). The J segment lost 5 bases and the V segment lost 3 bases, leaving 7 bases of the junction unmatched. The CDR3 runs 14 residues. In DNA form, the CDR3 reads TGCAGTGCTAGTGAAGGGCGGGGGGTAGATACGCAGTATTTT. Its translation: CSASEGRGVDTQYF.